This T cell receptor delta chain was found in a study of γδ T cells in repeated Plasmodium falciparum infection. For the study at large: Donors had four controlled P. falciparum NF54 infections over 644 days.

Trimming took 4 bases from V and 8 from J; bases not matched to a gene: 27. Looked up from germline, CDR1 is TSWWSYY and CDR2 is QGS. This CDR3 spans 20 amino acids. TCRdb reapplied CATT to the multiplex PCR reads. The sample lists 85,000 to 100,000 delta-chain clones, roughly 0.9% seen once, with more than 9% in the top ten. Note on this clone: TCRdb attributes to this sequence the protein of a much larger clone, which differs from the DNA translation at residue 14; a read error is likely, and the protein displayed is translated from the DNA.

Vgamma9/Vdelta2+ and Vdelta2-negative gammadelta T cells were flow-sorted from PBMC for bulk sequencing. Sequencing was performed on gamma-delta T cells from blood. The J gene is TRDJ1, the V gene TRDV1; 8 nucleotides match TRDD3. The J gene, left out of TCRdb, was set here by checking the DNA against germline. The TCR sequence derives from a pool of human donors (malaria-infected and uninfected, not separated). The CDR3 loop reads CALGGEFGRWVLGGTTKLIF. CDR3 sequence (DNA): TGTGCTCTTGGGGGGGAGTTTGGACGATGGGTACTGGGGGGTACAACGAAACTCATCTTT.